This is a list of T cell receptor beta chains from one sample in a study of blood T cell repertoires in COVID-19. The data were produced by immunoSEQ multiplex PCR, yet TCRdb's version contains in-frame clones alone and is incomplete. There are tens of thousands of clones in the sample; around 90% occur only once, and more than 3.5% lies in the top ten. The material sequenced was peripheral blood. All receptors come from a woman of 80 years or more with active or convalescent COVID-19. Each CDR3 is given with its conserved first and last residue. Each record gives: clone size, J gene, D gene, V gene, CDR3 DNA, CDR3 protein. D genes are given only for firm matches. The size of a clone is reported for some rows only, either as once, few or many, or as a class for expanded clones.

.,TRBJ2-5,TRBD2,TRBV6-4,TGTGCCAGCAGTCATCTGCGGGAGTTGCGGGAGACCCAGTACTTC,CASSHLRELRETQYF
.,TRBJ1-5,.,TRBV28,TGTGCCAGCAGTTTAATATCCAGAGCGGGCAATCAGCCCCAGCATTTT,CASSLISRAGNQPQHF
once,TRBJ1-3,.,TRBV9,TGTGCCAGCAGCGTCGGACAAGTTGGAAACACCATATATTTT,CASSVGQVGNTIYF
.,TRBJ2-3,TRBD2,TRBV18,TGTGCCAGCTCAACCTTAGCGGGAGGCACAGATACGCAGTATTTT,CASSTLAGGTDTQYF
.,TRBJ2-1,TRBD2,TRBV5-1,TGCGCCAGCAGAGGCTTGCTAGCGGGAACCAATGAGCAGTTCTTC,CASRGLLAGTNEQFF
.,TRBJ1-2,TRBD1,TRBV7-6,TGTGCCAGCAGCTTGGCGACAGGGTCCTATGGCTACACCTTC,CASSLATGSYGYTF
.,TRBJ1-5,TRBD1,TRBV2,TGTGCCAGCGGTCGGCAGGGGGCCTCTAATCAGCCCCAGCATTTT,CASGRQGASNQPQHF
.,TRBJ2-5,TRBD2,TRBV7-2,TGTGCCAGCAGCCAGCGGGAGGGCCCAGAGACCCAGTACTTC,CASSQREGPETQYF
few,TRBJ1-5,.,TRBV5-5,TGTGCCAGCAGCTTGGACTCAGGGGATCAGCCCCAGCATTTT,CASSLDSGDQPQHF
.,TRBJ1-2,TRBD1,TRBV19,TGTGCCAGTAGTATCTTCCGACAGGGGGCTGGCTACACCTTC,CASSIFRQGAGYTF
.,TRBJ2-1,.,TRBV6-2/TRBV6-3,TGTGCCAGCAGTAACAGCGGGAATGAGCAGTTCTTC,CASSNSGNEQFF
.,TRBJ1-1,TRBD1,TRBV19,TGTGCCAGTAGTAACTGGGCCAGGGGGATTACTGAAGCTTTCTTT,CASSNWARGITEAFF
.,TRBJ1-2,.,TRBV15,TGTGCCACCAGCAGAGAAAGGGCCCTCGGGGGGCAGGGAGGCTACACCTTC,CATSRERALGGQGGYTF
.,TRBJ2-7,TRBD2,TRBV4-2,TGTGCCAGCAGCCAAGTTCGTGCTAGCGGGGAAGAGCAGTACTTC,CASSQVRASGEEQYF
.,TRBJ2-1,TRBD2,TRBV7-2,TGTGCCAGCAGCTTAGGACTAGCGGGAATCTATGAGCAGTTCTTC,CASSLGLAGIYEQFF
.,TRBJ2-3,.,TRBV2,TGTGCCAGCATACGGGAAGAGGAGTCCTCCACTGACTACAGCGGAGATACGCAGTATTTT,CASIREEESSTDYSGDTQYF
.,TRBJ1-5,.,TRBV18,TGTGCCAGCTCACTCCAGGGAATCCGGAGGGAAGGCAATCAGCCCCAGCATTTT,CASSLQGIRREGNQPQHF
.,TRBJ2-5,TRBD2,TRBV5-1,TGCGCCAGCAGCTCGGGACTAGCGGGTACTCAAGAGACCCAGTACTTC,CASSSGLAGTQETQYF
.,TRBJ2-2,.,TRBV7-3,TGTGCCAGCAGCTTGACGGCGGGACTTAACACCGGGGAGCTGTTTTTT,CASSLTAGLNTGELFF
.,TRBJ2-7,TRBD2,TRBV7-2,TGTGCCAGCAGCCCAAGGACTAGCGGTTACGAGCAGTACTTC,CASSPRTSGYEQYF
.,TRBJ2-7,.,TRBV28,TGTGCCAGTCGAATCGGCGGGCCAACCCCGTACTACGAGCAGTACTTC,CASRIGGPTPYYEQYF
.,TRBJ2-7,.,TRBV9,TGTGCCAGCAGCGTAGGGGCGCCACCTGGGGAGCAGTACTTC,CASSVGAPPGEQYF
.,TRBJ2-7,TRBD1,TRBV6-5,TGTGCCAGCAGTTACTCTACGGGACAGCGAAGCTACGAGCAGTACTTC,CASSYSTGQRSYEQYF
.,TRBJ1-5,.,TRBV28,TGTGCCACCTTGGGAGGGGTGAGCAATCAGCCCCAGCATTTT,CATLGGVSNQPQHF
.,TRBJ1-1,TRBD1,TRBV7-2,TGTGCCAGCAGCTTAGCGAAGGGGGCTGCCACTGAAGCTTTCTTT,CASSLAKGAATEAFF
once,TRBJ1-4,.,TRBV18,TGTGCCAGCTCCCCTTCTTCTAATGAAAAACTGTTTTTT,CASSPSSNEKLFF
.,TRBJ2-2,TRBD2,TRBV24-1,TGTGCCACCAGTGACCAACTAGCGGGAGCGGCCGGGGAGCTGTTTTTT,CATSDQLAGAAGELFF
.,TRBJ2-3,TRBD2,TRBV11-2,TGTGCCAGCAGCAGCGGGACTACAGATACGCAGTATTTT,CASSSGTTDTQYF
once,TRBJ2-1,TRBD2,TRBV7-2,TGTGCCAGCAGCTTAAGAAGACTAGCGTCGAACTCCTACAATGAGCAGTTCTTC,CASSLRRLASNSYNEQFF
.,TRBJ1-6,TRBD1,TRBV5-1,TGCGCCAGCAGCTGGGACAGGCCGGGGTCACCCCTCCACTTT,CASSWDRPGSPLHF
.,TRBJ2-7,TRBD1,TRBV6-5,TGTGCCAGCAGGGGAAACAGGGGGGACTACGAGCAGTACTTC,CASRGNRGDYEQYF
.,TRBJ2-1,.,TRBV4-2,TGTGCCAGCAGCCGTGAACAGGCCTACAATGAGCAGTTCTTC,CASSREQAYNEQFF
.,TRBJ2-3,.,TRBV21-1,TGTGCCAGCAGCAAAGCGGAGGAAGGGGGCACAGCAGATACGCAGTATTTT,CASSKAEEGGTADTQYF
.,TRBJ2-7,.,TRBV6-2/TRBV6-3,TGTGCCAGCAGCGACCGGGACACTGATTATTTTAAGCAGTACTTC,CASSDRDTDYFKQYF
many,TRBJ1-2,.,TRBV4-1,TGCGCCAGCAGCCAAGCCGACAGCCAGGGCTATGGCTACACCTTC,CASSQADSQGYGYTF
.,TRBJ2-1,TRBD1,TRBV18,TGTGCCAGCTCCCCCCCAGCGACAGGGGACAATGAGCAGTTCTTC,CASSPPATGDNEQFF
.,TRBJ2-7,TRBD1,TRBV5-4,TGTGCCAGCAGCCAACGACAGGGCGGCGCCGAGCAGTACTTC,CASSQRQGGAEQYF
.,TRBJ2-3,.,TRBV18,TGTGCCAGCTCAACCGCCGATAGGGGGGATACGCAGTATTTT,CASSTADRGDTQYF
few,TRBJ2-5,.,TRBV6-5,TGTGCCAGCAACAGGGACAACCAGGCCGAGACCCAGTACTTC,CASNRDNQAETQYF
.,TRBJ2-3,.,TRBV14,TGTGCCAGCAGCCCATTCGGTCAGGGACTCTCCACAGATACGCAGTATTTT,CASSPFGQGLSTDTQYF
once,TRBJ1-1,TRBD1,TRBV3-1/TRBV3-2,TGTGCCAGCAGCCGACAGGGATTCGGCACTGAAGCTTTCTTT,CASSRQGFGTEAFF
.,TRBJ2-7,.,TRBV7-2,TGTGCCAGCAGTCCGGACAGGGGAACAGCGGGGGGCTACGAGCAGTACTTC,CASSPDRGTAGGYEQYF
.,TRBJ2-1,TRBD2,TRBV27,TGTGCCAGCAGTTTAAAGTATGGGACTAGCGGGAGGGGGTCCTACAATGAGCAGTTCTTC,CASSLKYGTSGRGSYNEQFF
.,TRBJ2-3,TRBD1,TRBV18,TGTGCCAGCTCATCCGGACAGGGGACCACAGATACGCAGTATTTT,CASSSGQGTTDTQYF
.,TRBJ1-1,.,TRBV10-1,TGCGCCGGGGATGGGGGGTCGGACACTGAAGCTTTCTTT,CAGDGGSDTEAFF
.,TRBJ2-7,.,TRBV21-1,TGTGCCAGCAGCGAAAGGAGGGCGGGAGGGAACAACGAGCAGTACTTC,CASSERRAGGNNEQYF
.,TRBJ1-3,.,TRBV6-5,TGTGCCAGCAGTATAAACGAGTATTCTGGAAACACCATATATTTT,CASSINEYSGNTIYF
.,TRBJ2-2,TRBD1,TRBV24-1,TGTGCCACCAGTGAGGCCAGGACAGGGGATGTCGGGGAGCTGTTTTTT,CATSEARTGDVGELFF
.,TRBJ2-2,.,TRBV3-1/TRBV3-2,TGTGCCAGCGGCCCTCGACTCCCTCGTATCGGGGAGCTGTTTTTT,CASGPRLPRIGELFF
.,TRBJ1-2,.,TRBV5-6,TGTGCCAGCAGCCGCCAGGGGAACTATGGCTACACCTTC,CASSRQGNYGYTF
.,TRBJ2-3,TRBD2,TRBV5-8,TGTGCCAGCAGCTTGGAACAAACTAGCGGGAGACACACGCAGTATTTT,CASSLEQTSGRHTQYF
.,TRBJ2-3,.,TRBV11-2,TGTGCCAGCAGCTTAGGTTCCCTTCCAGATACGCAGTATTTT,CASSLGSLPDTQYF
.,TRBJ2-7,TRBD2,TRBV7-9,TGTGCCAGCAGCTTAAACTTGGGTGCGGGAGACTACGAGCAGTACTTC,CASSLNLGAGDYEQYF
.,TRBJ2-1,TRBD2,TRBV2,TGTGCCAGCAGAACTAGCGCAATCTACAATGAGCAGTTCTTC,CASRTSAIYNEQFF
.,TRBJ1-1,.,TRBV4-3,TGCGCCAGCAGCCAAGTTCAGGGCTCTGAAGCTTTCTTT,CASSQVQGSEAFF